This T cell receptor beta chain derives from a study of identical twins. Whole-study results and caveats: Clonotypes of the beta chain that were abundant in cord blood carried fewer insertions (memory repertoires showed none). Model-predicted out-of-frame TCR alpha sharing fell below observed values in monozygotic twins.

One entry per CDR3 protein, called by TCRdb with MiXCR from the 5' RACE reads. This sample has around 470,000 distinct CDR3 sequences, with 14% found just once. On this clonotype: No antigen is known for it.

The germline V gene encodes CDR1 LNHDA and CDR2 SQIVND (reference sequence). The V and J ends lost 6 bases and 0 bases respectively, with 14 bases between them. The CDR3 spans 15 residues. Only healthy Caucasians were included as donors. The sample also formed part of further work on yellow fever vaccine responses in identical twins.

The sample was CD4+ T cells sorted from blood. This TCR derives from a woman in her late teens or twenties in good health. This sequence joins TRBV19 and TRBJ1-2; unclear D gene. The chain's CDR3 is CASSNLDGANYGYTF. The CDR3 DNA sequence: TGTGCCAGTAGCAACTTGGACGGAGCTAACTATGGCTACACCTTC.